The next 2 T cell receptor beta chains were all read from a single sample in a study of post-analysis software for immune sequencing data. These receptors lack a known antigen. TCR beta cDNA libraries had unique molecular identifiers. TCRdb re-analysed the PCR reads in MiXCR, keeping a single row per CDR3 protein. Of roughly 540,000 distinct CDR3 sequences listed, 30% to 40% were seen once; the top ten hold 4.5% to 7.5%. General study points: Higher frequency in patients than in controls was seen for five TRBV segments, with TRBV5-6, TRBV5-1 and TRBV20-1 among them.

The sequenced sample consisted of blood. The receptors derive from a girl younger than 18 with multiple sclerosis.

This clonotype was picked up a small number of times. The chain uses TRBV20-1 and TRBJ2-3, with 11 bases identical to TRBD2. Germline-derived CDR1 and CDR2 are DFQATT and SNEGSKA (reference sequence). With V trimmed by 3 bases and J by 0 bases, 8 bases remained unmatched. CDR3 size: 17 residues. The CDR3: CSASSRLAGLSTDTQYF. CDR3 DNA: TGCAGTGCTAGTTCCCGACTAGCGGGGCTTAGCACAGATACGCAGTATTTT.

The chain uses TRBV6-1 and TRBJ2-7, with 9 nucleotides matching TRBD1. The germline gives CDR1 MNHNS, CDR2 SASEGT. The CDR3 has 14 residues. V lost 5 bases and J lost 5; bases outside the gene matches: 7. The CDR3 DNA sequence: TGTGCCAGCAGTAAAGGACAGGGGAGAGACGAGCAGTACTTC. Translation: CASSKGQGRDEQYF.